This T cell receptor (beta chain) was profiled in a study of shared clonotypes between healthy human individuals. Study results and caveats: With few donors, the genetic and exposure-history diversity represented was limited. Rarefaction curves obtained for sorted subsets showed sequencing incomplete despite large depth. Unshared clonotypes carried lower generation probabilities than those common to all four donors.

The V gene lost 5 bases and the J gene lost 4 bases, with 13 bases spanning the gap. Per the germline V gene, CDR1 is SGHRS and CDR2 is YFSETQ. CDR3 length equals 13 residues. Profiled with immunoSEQ multiplex PCR; TCRdb holds only in-frame clones, not every one. The sample contains about 2.4 million clones, roughly 92% of which appear only once. Regarding this clone: Its antigen remains unknown.

The receptor was isolated from a man aged 18 to 29 in good health. The sample consisted of naive CD4+ T cells sorted from blood. Specified subset: CD45RA+ positively selected. J is TRBJ2-7 and V is TRBV5-1; no reliable D call. The CDR3 is CASRLLPDYEQYF. The CDR3 DNA follows: TGCGCCAGCAGACTTCTCCCTGATTACGAGCAGTACTTC.